This entry lists 19 T cell receptor beta chains sequenced from one sample in a study of CD8 T cells in ankylosing spondylitis. TCRdb passed the 5' RACE reads through MiXCR, listing each CDR3 protein once. The sample carries a few hundred thousand distinct CDR3 sequences, 10% to 13% recorded once. Sequenced sample: blood, either unsorted or a sorted T cell fraction (not recorded which). These TCRs come from a male donor with ankylosing spondylitis or in good health (not recorded which).

This clonotype was detected ten times or more. This chain connects TRBV20-1 to TRBJ1-3, with 8 bases aligning to TRBD1. CDR1 is DFQATT and CDR2 is SNEGSKA in the germline V gene (reference sequence). J was trimmed by 1 base and V by 6 bases; bases with no gene match: 8. The CDR3 loop spans 15 amino acids. For the CDR3, the DNA is TGCAGTGCGGAGGACAGGGTAAATTCTGGAAACACCATATATTTT. Amino acid sequence: CSAEDRVNSGNTIYF.

In regard to this clonotype: This may arise from a read error, as a much more abundant clone is one base away. The chain is built from TRBV20-1 and TRBJ1-5, with D unresolved. This CDR3 spans 17 amino acids. The germline CDR1 and CDR2 sequences are DFQATT and SNEGSKA (reference sequence). CDR3 nucleotides: TGCAGTGCTAGAGAACCGACACATCGTGGTGGCAATCAGCCCCAGCCTTTT. Amino acids: CSAREPTHRGGNQPQPF.

About this clonotype itself: Since a much larger clone is just one base distant, this may be a read error. The CDR3 is CAWSVTGLNTEVFF. CDR3 bases: TGTGCCTGGAGTGTAACAGGGCTGAACACTGAAGTTTTCTTT. This chain joins TRBV30 and TRBJ1-1; tentative D call: TRBD1 (6 bases). The CDR3 runs 14 residues. Germline V gene data show CDR1 as GTSNPN and CDR2 as SVGIG (reference sequence).

In its sample, this clonotype was seen a few times. The CDR3 DNA sequence: TGTGCCAGCAGCTCCTCCCAATACGAGCAGTACTTC. Encoded protein: CASSSSQYEQYF. The J gene is TRBJ2-7, the V gene TRBV7-9; D ambiguous. The CDR3 is 12 residues long. V gave up 4 bases and J gave up 4 bases, with 8 bases separating them. CDR1 is SEHNR and CDR2 is FQNEAQ in the germline V gene (reference sequence).

This clonotype came up many times. The V and J genes are TRBV6-1 and TRBJ1-1, with D possibly matching TRBD1 (5 bases). Between the trimmed V and J ends, which lost 6 bases and 2 bases, there was a span of 13 bases. Germline CDR1 is MNHNS and CDR2 is SASEGT. This CDR3 spans 14 amino acids. The CDR3 loop reads CASSIRGANTEAFF. In nucleotides, the CDR3 is TGTGCCAGCAGCATACGGGGCGCCAACACTGAAGCTTTCTTT.

The CDR3 spells CAAAIAGGNNEQFF. CDR3 sequence (DNA): TGTGCCGCAGCTATAGCGGGGGGAAACAATGAGCAGTTCTTC. The rearrangement uses TRBV12-3 or TRBV12-4 and TRBJ2-1; TRBD2 agrees at 10 bases. This CDR3 region has 14 residues. The V segment lost 11 bases and the J segment 5 bases; nucleotides outside the gene matches: 9.

This clonotype was found many times. The CDR3 reads CASSLAGQGLGAEAFF. The CDR3, as DNA: TGCGCCAGCAGCTTGGCCGGACAGGGTTTAGGCGCTGAAGCTTTCTTT. V is TRBV5-1 and J is TRBJ1-1, with TRBD1 matching over 8 bases. Germline V gene lookup returns CDR1 SGHRS and CDR2 YFSETQ. CDR3 length: 16 residues. Germline trimming cut 0 bases from V and 6 bases from J; bases unmatched to any gene: 10.

This clonotype has a handful of counts. V gene TRBV3-1 combines with J gene TRBJ2-1; D not certain. Trimming removed 1 base at V and 5 bases at J, with 6 bases between. The CDR3 runs 13 residues. CDR1 LGHDT and CDR2 YNNKEL come from the germline V gene (reference sequence). As DNA, the CDR3 is TGTGCCAGCAGCCAAGGAGACCACAATGAGCAGTTCTTC. Its protein product is CASSQGDHNEQFF.

The V call is TRBV5-1, the J call TRBJ2-7; 8 nucleotides match TRBD2. There are 15 residues in the CDR3. CDR1 SGHRS and CDR2 YFSETQ come from the germline V gene. V shed 5 bases, J shed 1 base, and the junction held 8 bases outside the gene matches. CDR3 coding DNA: TGCGCCAGCAGATTAGATACTAGCGGATCCTACGAGCAGTACTTC. It yields the protein CASRLDTSGSYEQYF.

The sample holds a few counts of this clonotype. The gene calls are TRBV7-9 and TRBJ1-2; 7 bases align to TRBD1. V trimming: 0 bases; J trimming: 1 base; junction bases outside the gene matches: 2. The V gene's germline CDR1 is SEHNR and CDR2 FQNEAQ (reference sequence). The CDR3 is made up of 15 amino acids. CDR3 coding DNA: TGTGCCAGCAGCTTAGCGGGGGACAGTAACTATGGCTACACCTTC. Residues: CASSLAGDSNYGYTF.

This clonotype was seen only a few times. The J gene is TRBJ1-4, the V gene TRBV7-9, with D possibly being TRBD1 (5 bases). Germline values: CDR1 SEHNR, CDR2 FQNEAQ (reference sequence). Trimming left V 6 bases short and J 8 bases short, with 13 bases between. This CDR3 region has 13 residues. The CDR3 sequence is CASSQGESEKLFF. CDR3 sequence (DNA): TGTGCCAGCAGTCAAGGGGAGAGCGAAAAACTGTTTTTT.

This clonotype was counted only a few times. The chain combines TRBV21-1 with TRBJ2-1; the D segment call TRBD2 is taken from the table without a DNA check. TRBV21-1 is labeled a pseudogene. The CDR3 covers 16 residues. CDR3 nucleotides: TGTGCCAGCAGCAAAGGGGAGGGTCAACTCTACAATGAGCAGTTCTTC. Its protein product is CASSKGEGQLYNEQFF.

This clonotype has more than one count but fewer than ten. The chain recombines TRBV19 with TRBJ2-3, with TRBD2 as a possible D gene (5 bases). This CDR3 region has 13 residues. V dropped 4 bases and J dropped 5 bases, with 10 bases sitting between them. Germline V gene sequence: CDR1 LNHDA, CDR2 SQIVND (reference sequence). In nucleotides, the CDR3 is TGTGCCAGTAGTAACAAACGGGGAGATACGCAGTATTTT. It encodes CASSNKRGDTQYF.

For this clonotype: A read error may be the cause here, since a much bigger clone is one base away. Here the CDR3 reads CASSLEGRSTYEQFF. CDR3 DNA sequence: TGCGCCAGCAGCTTGGAGGGCAGGAGTACCTACGAGCAGTTCTTC. The rearrangement uses TRBV5-1 and TRBJ2-7; D uncertain. The J call may be in error: the DNA end matches TRBJ2-1 better. The CDR3 spans 15 residues. Germline assignment: CDR1 SGHRS and CDR2 YFSETQ.

This clonotype has just a few counts. This chain links TRBV5-1 with TRBJ2-5; 8 nucleotides agree with TRBD2. From germline, CDR1 is SGHRS and CDR2 YFSETQ. The CDR3 covers 16 residues. Unmatched junction bases numbered 17, after V lost 4 bases and J lost 9 bases. The CDR3, as DNA: TGCGCCAGCAGCCTTGAGGATCGGACTACCGGGGGGGCCCAGTACTTC. It encodes CASSLEDRTTGGAQYF.

The sample holds many counts of this clonotype. This chain connects TRBV27 to TRBJ2-1, with TRBD2 matching over 11 bases. CDR3 length equals 16 residues. The junction had 11 bases not matched to a gene; V was cut back by 5 bases and J by 8 bases. CDR1 is MNHEY and CDR2 is SMNVEV in the germline V gene (reference sequence). The CDR3 sequence: CASSGIAGGPLHEQFF. The CDR3 DNA reads TGTGCCAGCAGTGGTATAGCGGGGGGGCCATTACATGAGCAGTTCTTC.

The table lists this clonotype with many counts. This sequence joins TRBV5-1 and TRBJ1-2; the match to TRBD1 covers 9 bases. The CDR3 covers 14 residues. Germline CDR1 is SGHRS and CDR2 is YFSETQ. V was clipped by 4 bases and J by 6 bases; unmatched bases: 7. The CDR3 bases are TGCGCCAGCAGCCCGGACAGGGGATCTCATGGCTACACCTTC. This gives the protein CASSPDRGSHGYTF.

This clonotype was counted ten times or more. The V call is TRBV24-1, the J call TRBJ1-1, with D unresolved. CDR3 length: 13 amino acids. CDR1 and CDR2 (germline): KGHDR, SFDVKD. The V end was cut by 5 bases, the J end by 4 bases, with 10 bases between. CDR3 in amino acids: CATSGPVATEAFF. DNA for the CDR3: TGTGCCACCAGTGGCCCAGTGGCCACTGAAGCTTTCTTT.

Ten or more counts support this clonotype. DNA of the CDR3: TGTGCCAGCAGGCCGGACAGGGCCCACCCCGGGGAGCTGTTTTTT. Its translation: CASRPDRAHPGELFF. The rearrangement links TRBV12-3 or TRBV12-4 to TRBJ2-2, with TRBD1 identical over 8 bases. The junction had 9 bases not matched to a gene; V was cut back by 6 bases and J by 6 bases. The CDR3 is 15 amino acids.